The 31 T cell receptor beta chains in this list originate from one sample, sequenced in a study of identical twins. TCRdb analysed the 5' RACE reads with MiXCR anew, one entry per CDR3 protein. The data contain hundreds of thousands of distinct CDR3 sequences, approximately 6.1% of them singletons. The sequenced sample was naive T cells sorted from blood. The receptors stem from a man aged 18 to 30 in good health.

The chain joins TRBV7-3 to TRBJ1-1; the match to TRBD1 covers 7 bases. CDR1 SGHTA and CDR2 FQGTGA come from the germline V gene. V lost 8 bases to trimming and J lost 3 bases; unmatched junction nucleotides: 15. The CDR3 runs 16 residues. The CDR3 nucleotides read TGTGCCAGCGCCCAAAGAGCAACAGGGGTCGACACTGAAGCTTTCTTT. It encodes CASAQRATGVDTEAFF. The variable domain in full, completed from reference TRBV7-3 and TRBJ1-1, reads GAGVSQTPSNKVTEKGKYVELRCDPISGHTALYWYRQSLGQGPEFLIYFQGTGAADDSGLPNDRFFAVRPEGSVSTLKIQRTERGDSAVYLCASAQRATGVDTEAFFGQGTRLTVV.

Ten or more counts support this clonotype. The gene calls are TRBV5-1 and TRBJ2-1; 7 bases map to TRBD1. CDR1 is SGHRS and CDR2 is YFSETQ in the germline V gene. The J segment lost 11 bases and the V segment lost 2 bases, leaving 7 bases of the junction unmatched. The CDR3 totals 13 residues. The CDR3 bases are TGCGCCAGCAGCTTAGGGGACAGCGGCCAGCAGTTCTTC. This encodes CASSLGDSGQQFF.

This clonotype was found many times. The rearrangement uses TRBV6-1 and TRBJ2-5; D is perhaps TRBD1 (5 bases). The CDR3 covers 16 residues. Germline-derived CDR1 and CDR2 are MNHNS and SASEGT. The V and J ends lost 3 bases and 0 bases respectively, with 14 bases between them. This chain's CDR3 is CASSDSTVLYQETQYF. The CDR3 nucleotides read TGTGCCAGCAGTGATTCGACAGTCTTGTACCAAGAGACCCAGTACTTC.

In its sample, this clonotype was seen a few times. This chain links TRBV6-5 with TRBJ1-2, with D possibly matching TRBD1 (5 bases). The CDR3 spans 15 residues. V was pared by 0 bases and J by 4 bases, with 12 bases between. The V gene's germline CDR1 is MNHEY and CDR2 SVGAGI. The CDR3, as DNA: TGTGCCAGCAGTTACTCCCCGGGGGGGTCCTATGGCTACACCTTC. Translation gives CASSYSPGGSYGYTF.

This clonotype was recorded at least ten times. J is TRBJ2-5 and V is TRBV12-3 or TRBV12-4, with 10 nucleotides matching TRBD1. After removal of 5 bases from V and 0 bases from J, the junction contained 6 bases not matched to a gene. This CDR3 is 16 amino acids long. CDR3 coding DNA: TGTGCCAGCAGTAGACCGGGACAGGGGTACCAAGAGACCCAGTACTTC. Translation: CASSRPGQGYQETQYF.

This clonotype was seen at least ten times. This chain joins TRBV5-1 and TRBJ2-7; 10 bases agree with TRBD2. Germline V gives CDR1 SGHRS, CDR2 YFSETQ. The J segment lost 1 base and the V segment lost 4 bases, leaving 5 bases of the junction unmatched. The CDR3 spans 15 residues. The CDR3 loop is CASSRTSGLSYEQYV. The CDR3 coding sequence is TGCGCCAGCAGCCGGACTAGCGGTTTATCCTACGAGCAGTACGTC.

This clonotype was counted many times. V is TRBV5-1 and J is TRBJ2-3; 11 bases agree with TRBD2. Trimming took 4 bases from V and 4 from J; bases not matched to a gene: 8. Germline V gene sequence: CDR1 SGHRS, CDR2 YFSETQ. This CDR3 is 16 amino acids long. In DNA, the CDR3 is TGCGCCAGCAGCCCAAGACTAGCGGGACCCCCAGATACGCAGTATTTT. Translating it yields CASSPRLAGPPDTQYF.

The chain is built from TRBV5-1 and TRBJ2-5; D might be TRBD1 or TRBD2, each matching 6 bases. Trimming removed 6 bases at V and 2 bases at J, with 17 bases between. The germline V gene has CDR1 SGHRS and CDR2 YFSETQ. The CDR3 runs to 15 residues. CDR3: CASKPTGAAQETQYF. CDR3 DNA sequence: TGCGCCAGCAAACCAACGGGGGCAGCTCAAGAGACCCAGTACTTC.

This clonotype was counted a few times. The chain carries TRBV5-1 and TRBJ2-2; D gene uncertain. From germline, CDR1 is SGHRS and CDR2 YFSETQ. Trimming took 0 bases from V and 6 from J, leaving 6 bases between them. The CDR3 sequence is 13 residues long. CDR3 sequence (DNA): TGCGCCAGCAGCTTGGGACCCCCCGGGGAGCTGTTTTTT. Translated, it gives CASSLGPPGELFF.

For this clonotype: This clone may be a read error of a much larger clone one base away. The chain links TRBV12-3 or TRBV12-4 to TRBJ2-3, with 8 positions matching TRBD2. The CDR3 sequence is 16 residues long. CDR3 DNA: TGTACCAGCAGCCCCATGGCGGGAGGAGGCACAGATACGCAGTATTTT. The encoded protein is CTSSPMAGGGTDTQYF.

J is TRBJ2-3 and V is TRBV10-3, with unresolved D. The ends were cut back, 5 bases at V and 0 bases at J, with 9 bases in the middle. Per the germline V gene, CDR1 is ENHRY and CDR2 is SYGVKD. There are 14 residues in the CDR3. The CDR3: CAISKPTSTDTQYF. Written as DNA, the CDR3 is TGTGCCATCAGTAAGCCGACTAGCACAGATACGCAGTATTTT.

This clonotype appeared a few times. The chain links TRBV14 to TRBJ2-4; 7 nucleotides agree with TRBD2. V lost 1 base and J lost 6; bases outside the gene matches: 12. CDR1 is SGHDN, CDR2 FVKESK, per germline. The CDR3 extends over 17 amino acids. CDR3 sequence (DNA): TGTGCCAGCAGCCAAGGGCGAAGCGGGATGGGCCCAAACATTCAGTACTTC. It codes for CASSQGRSGMGPNIQYF.

The chain links TRBV4-1 to TRBJ1-1; D unresolved. The CDR3 loop spans 14 amino acids. V was pared by 3 bases and J by 5 bases, with 13 bases between. Germline CDR1 and CDR2: MGHRA and YSYEKL. CDR3 sequence reads: CASSHIGRRTEAFF. CDR3 DNA: TGCGCCAGCAGCCATATCGGCCGTCGAACTGAAGCTTTCTTT.

Ten or more counts support this clonotype. J is TRBJ2-3 and V is TRBV20-1; 14 bases are shared with TRBD2. The V gene end was trimmed by 5 bases and the J gene end by 3 bases; junction bases not matched to a gene: 4. The CDR3 has 15 amino acids. Germline V lookup: CDR1 DFQATT, CDR2 SNEGSKA (reference sequence). CDR3: CSAQGLAGVTDTQYF. CDR3 DNA: TGCAGTGCTCAGGGACTAGCGGGAGTAACAGATACGCAGTATTTT.

There are many counts of this clonotype. The chain uses TRBV7-9 and TRBJ2-2; 7 nucleotides align to TRBD1. The V gene end was trimmed by 1 base and the J gene end by 1 base; junction bases not matched to a gene: 0. The CDR3 extends over 15 amino acids. In germline, CDR1 is SEHNR, CDR2 FQNEAQ (reference sequence). The CDR3 reads CASSLGTGNTGELFF. As DNA, the CDR3 is TGTGCCAGCAGCTTAGGGACAGGGAACACCGGGGAGCTGTTTTTT.

This clonotype was detected many times. This chain links TRBV20-1 with TRBJ2-7; D is possibly TRBD1 (5 bases). In germline, CDR1 is DFQATT, CDR2 SNEGSKA (reference sequence). The V and J ends lost 5 bases and 4 bases respectively, with 9 bases between them. CDR3 size: 11 residues. In nucleotides, the CDR3 is TGCAGTGCTCGCCAGGGTTACGAGCAGTACGTC. This encodes CSARQGYEQYV.

In this sample, this clonotype turned up a few times. This sequence joins TRBV20-1 and TRBJ2-7; 9 nucleotides line up with TRBD2. The CDR3 totals 16 residues. CDR1 is DFQATT and CDR2 is SNEGSKA in the germline V gene (reference sequence). The ends lost 3 bases at V and 3 bases at J; junction bases unmatched: 12. CDR3 in amino acids: CSARGGELAGSYEQYF. CDR3 sequence (DNA): TGCAGTGCTAGGGGGGGAGAACTAGCGGGTAGCTACGAGCAGTACTTC.

The sample holds many counts of this clonotype. V gene TRBV6-1 combines with J gene TRBJ2-7, with TRBD1 matching 8 bases. Unmatched junction bases numbered 4, after V lost 5 bases and J lost 1 base. CDR3 length: 14 amino acids. Germline CDR1 MNHNS, CDR2 SASEGT. The CDR3 region is CASSQTGVSYEQYF. In DNA, the CDR3 is TGTGCCAGCAGTCAGACAGGGGTATCCTACGAGCAGTACTTC.

This clonotype has just a few counts. The gene calls are TRBV15 and TRBJ2-2; no definite D call. The CDR3 is 13 amino acids. Trimming left V 0 bases short and J 10 bases short, with 9 bases between. Germline lookup yields CDR1 LNHNV and CDR2 YYDKDF (reference sequence). The CDR3 region has the DNA TGTGCCACCAGCAGAGATGACCGTAAGGAGCTGTTTTTT. Amino acids: CATSRDDRKELFF.

This clonotype has more than one count but fewer than ten. The chain couples TRBV14 to TRBJ2-1; D is ambiguous. CDR1 is SGHDN, CDR2 FVKESK, per germline. The CDR3 covers 14 residues. V was cut by 4 bases and J by 7 bases, with 14 bases left in between. CDR3 loop: CASSLMRNGNEQFF. CDR3 nucleotides: TGTGCCAGCAGCCTAATGAGAAATGGGAATGAGCAGTTCTTC.

This clonotype was seen ten or more times. This chain uses TRBV7-2 with TRBJ2-1, with 14 bases aligning to TRBD2. After removal of 5 bases from V and 9 bases from J, the junction contained 9 bases not matched to a gene. CDR1 is SGHTA, CDR2 FQGNSA, per germline. The CDR3 has 16 residues. The chain's CDR3 is CASSRTGTSGGGEQFF. The CDR3 DNA is TGTGCCAGCAGCCGCACGGGGACTAGCGGGGGTGGTGAGCAGTTCTTC.

Ten or more counts support this clonotype. This chain joins TRBV14 and TRBJ2-5; 8 bases align to TRBD2. Trimming removed 3 bases from V and 2 bases from J; junction bases left unmatched: 8. Per the germline V gene, CDR1 is SGHDN and CDR2 is FVKESK. CDR3 length: 16 amino acids. The CDR3 loop is CASSHYSGVQQETQYF. CDR3 sequence (DNA): TGTGCCAGCAGCCACTATAGCGGGGTCCAACAAGAGACCCAGTACTTC. Combining the CDR3 with reference TRBV14 and TRBJ2-5 gives the whole variable domain EAGVTQFPSHSVIEKGQTVTLRCDPISGHDNLYWYRRVMGKEIKFLLHFVKESKQDESGMPNNRFLAERTGGTYSTLKVQPAELEDSGVYFCASSHYSGVQQETQYFGPGTRLLVL.

This clonotype was seen more than once but under ten times. The chain links TRBV4-1 to TRBJ2-2, with no clear D. The CDR3 covers 15 residues. The V gene's germline CDR1 is MGHRA and CDR2 YSYEKL. V lost 5 bases to trimming and J lost 3 bases, with 13 bases between them. The CDR3 nucleotides are TGCGCCAGCAGCTTGACCCAGGACCACACCGGGGAGCTGTTTTTT. Protein product: CASSLTQDHTGELFF.

This clonotype was picked up many times. This chain links TRBV7-2 with TRBJ1-2, with D unclear. V was shortened by 3 bases and J by 6 bases, with 8 bases between the two germline ends. CDR3 length: 12 residues. Germline loops: CDR1 SGHTA, CDR2 FQGNSA. CDR3 region: CASSLKAHGYTF. CDR3 DNA sequence: TGTGCCAGCAGCTTGAAAGCGCATGGCTACACCTTC.

This clonotype was recorded many times. For the CDR3, the DNA is TGTGCCAGCAGTGAGCGCTTTGGGGCTAATGAAAAACTGTTTTTT. Translated: CASSERFGANEKLFF. This chain joins TRBV27 and TRBJ1-4; D is ambiguous. CDR1 and CDR2 (germline): MNHEY, SMNVEV (reference sequence). V was clipped by 5 bases and J by 3 bases, with 13 bases between them. CDR3 length equals 15 residues.

In this sample, this clonotype turned up a few times. V is TRBV5-1 and J is TRBJ1-1; D possibly corresponds to TRBD1 (5 bases). The CDR3 spans 14 residues. The germline V gene has CDR1 SGHRS and CDR2 YFSETQ. V was shortened by 0 bases and J by 4 bases, with 10 bases between the two germline ends. CDR3 in DNA: TGCGCCAGCAGCTTGGATCAGGGAACCACTGAAGCTTTCTTT. It is translated as CASSLDQGTTEAFF.

This clonotype was seen only a few times. The chain combines TRBV6-2 or TRBV6-3 with TRBJ1-1; possibly TRBD1 for D (5 bases). The V gene lost 4 bases and the J gene lost 4 bases, with 10 bases spanning the gap. Per the germline V gene, CDR1 is MNHEY and CDR2 is SVGEGT. The CDR3 is made up of 13 amino acids. The CDR3 region has the DNA TGTGCCAGCAGTTCCGGACACCTCACTGAAGCTTTCTTT. It translates to CASSSGHLTEAFF.

A note on this clonotype: With a much larger clone just one base away, this may be a read error. This sequence joins TRBV3-1 and TRBJ2-1; D gene ambiguous. Germline V gives CDR1 LGHDT, CDR2 YNNKEL (reference sequence). This CDR3 spans 14 amino acids. CDR3 in amino acids: CARSPLLGYNEQFF. CDR3 DNA: TGTGCCAGAAGCCCCCTTTTGGGCTACAATGAGCAGTTCTTC.

As regards this clonotype: A much larger clone differs from this one at a single base, so this may be a read error. The genes are TRBV27 and TRBJ2-7, with 14 bases identical to TRBD2. V was pared by 4 bases and J by 8 bases, with 16 bases of the junction left unmatched. The CDR3 has 18 residues. The V gene's germline CDR1 is MNHEY and CDR2 SMNVEV (reference sequence). CDR3 in amino acids: CASSSGTSGSIGYQKQYF. CDR3 coding DNA: TGTGCCAGCAGTTCCGGGACTAGCGGGAGTATAGGGTATCAGAAGCAGTACTTC.

The chain is built from TRBV25-1 and TRBJ1-5, with D maybe TRBD1 (5 bases). The CDR3 length is 13 residues. V was shortened by 7 bases and J by 2 bases, with 9 bases between the two germline ends. Looked up from germline, CDR1 is MGHDK and CDR2 is SYGVNS. The CDR3 bases are TGTGCCAGCAATGGGGGAGGCAATCAGCCCCAGCATTTT. Protein: CASNGGGNQPQHF.

This clonotype was seen ten or more times. V is TRBV6-1 and J is TRBJ1-5; D may be TRBD1 (6 bases). The CDR3 has 14 residues. V lost 6 bases and J 5 bases, leaving 14 bases between the germline ends. The germline gives CDR1 MNHNS, CDR2 SASEGT. As DNA, the CDR3 is TGTGCCAGCAGCTTCCTACAGGGAGATCAGCCCCAGCATTTT. It encodes CASSFLQGDQPQHF.